These 8 T cell receptor beta chains originate from one sample sequenced in a study of regulatory T cells in long-lasting Graves disease. Indicated time point: newly diagnosed GD, antithyroid drugs for less than 3 months. After RNA was extracted from PBMCs, the TCR library was made from it. HTBI primers from iRepertoire and Arm-PCR of CDR3 regions yielded the TCR beta libraries. Using its own MiXCR run on the multiplex PCR reads, TCRdb lists one record per CDR3 protein. The sample has 350,000 to 450,000 distinct CDR3 sequences, approximately 10% seen once. The same data also went into a second study, on T cells in Graves' hyperthyroidism and ophthalmopathy.

The sequencing here drew on peripheral blood mononuclear cells (PBMCs), taken at new diagnosis, from a patient treated with antithyroid drugs. The receptors come from a woman younger than 30 with Graves disease.

The chain employs TRBV7-9 and TRBJ2-4, with D unclear. Germline values: CDR1 SEHNR, CDR2 FQNEAQ (reference sequence). CDR3 length: 13 amino acids. The ends were cut back, 5 bases at V and 12 bases at J, with 17 bases in the middle. CDR3 in DNA: TGTGCCAGCAGCCCCGTGACTGGGGTCCCTCAGTACTTC. It translates to CASSPVTGVPQYF.

This clonotype has a count of ten or more. The rearrangement joins TRBV11-1 to TRBJ2-7; 8 nucleotides match TRBD2. This CDR3 is built from 18 residues. The V gene end was trimmed by 2 bases and the J gene end by 3 bases; junction bases not matched to a gene: 15. The germline gives CDR1 SGHAT, CDR2 FQDESV (reference sequence). The CDR3 loop is CASSLHSGAREVHYEQYF. CDR3 DNA: TGTGCCAGCAGCTTACATTCTGGAGCGCGGGAGGTACACTACGAGCAGTACTTC.

This clonotype has ten or more counts. This chain connects TRBV12-3 or TRBV12-4 to TRBJ2-1; 8 bases are shared with TRBD1. V trimming: 8 bases; J trimming: 4 bases; junction bases outside the gene matches: 7. This CDR3 region has 14 residues. The CDR3 coding sequence is TGTGCCAGCCGTGGACAGGGTGTTTACAATGAGCAGTTCTTC. Translating it yields CASRGQGVYNEQFF.

This chain links TRBV19 with TRBJ2-6; the D gene could be TRBD1 or TRBD2 (5 bases each). Trimming took off 3 bases at V and 0 bases at J, with 12 bases between the two ends. This CDR3 is built from 17 residues. The germline V gene encodes CDR1 LNHDA and CDR2 SQIVND (reference sequence). The DNA of the CDR3 is TGTGCCAGTAGTATGGACGGGGCGGCCTCTGGGGCCAACGTCCTGACTTTC. Its protein is CASSMDGAASGANVLTF.

This clonotype has ten or more counts. This chain uses TRBV28 with TRBJ2-7, with 9 bases that match TRBD2. CDR1 is MDHEN, CDR2 SYDVKM, per germline. The CDR3 spans 16 residues. With V trimmed by 0 bases and J by 0 bases, 3 bases remained unmatched. The chain's CDR3 is CASSLWSSGSSYEQYF. As DNA, the CDR3 is TGTGCCAGCAGTTTATGGAGTAGCGGGAGCTCCTACGAGCAGTACTTC.

This clonotype was counted between two and nine times. DNA of the CDR3: TGCGCCAGCAGTGATAAGGGTTCGTCTGGTACCGAGCAGTTCTTC. Translating it yields CASSDKGSSGTEQFF. This chain connects TRBV10-1 to TRBJ2-1; D gene uncertain. Germline assignment: CDR1 WNHNN and CDR2 SYGVQD (reference sequence). Trimming took off 3 bases at V and 10 bases at J, with 19 bases between the two ends. The CDR3 loop spans 15 amino acids.

The sample holds many counts of this clonotype. The chain employs TRBV7-3 and TRBJ1-6, with D hard to call. The germline gives CDR1 SGHTA, CDR2 FQGTGA. The CDR3 loop spans 13 amino acids. V was cut by 5 bases and J by 7 bases, with 9 bases left in between. The CDR3 DNA sequence: TGTGCCAGCAGCATACAGATGAATTCACCCCTCCACTTT. It encodes CASSIQMNSPLHF.

This clonotype occurred many times. This chain links TRBV18 with TRBJ2-1; D is undetermined. Germline V gives CDR1 KGHSH, CDR2 LQKENI. With 1 base removed from V and 2 bases from J, the gap between germline ends came to 9 bases. This CDR3 is 15 amino acids long. The CDR3 DNA is TGTGCCAGCTCACCACGTTACAGACCCTACAATGAGCAGTTCTTC. It encodes CASSPRYRPYNEQFF.